This T cell receptor (beta chain) appears in the sequencing data of a study of blood T cells in healthy people across ages. Caucasian individuals from Russia who were healthy and aged roughly 6 to 95 acted as donors. The authors drew ten milliliters of peripheral blood from each donor. In this sample, this clonotype turned up once. Its antigen is still unknown. Whole-study findings and limits: Estimated diversity across one million T cells was deemed an underestimate.

This CDR3 comprises 15 residues. From germline, CDR1 is MNHEY and CDR2 SVGEGT. Losses at the gene ends were 2 bases for V and 5 bases for J; bases not matched to a gene: 4. Combining a sample-barcoded 5' primer with a J-beta primer mix, a second PCR ran for about 6 to 12 cycles. MiXCR was run by TCRdb on the 5' RACE reads, yielding one entry per CDR3 protein. The table has hundreds of thousands of distinct CDR3 sequences, around 28% seen once. The chain recombines TRBV6-2 or TRBV6-3 with TRBJ2-2, with 8 bases fitting TRBD2. The receptor's source is a woman aged 80 or over in good health. Material for sequencing was blood. CDR3 bases: TGTGCCAGCAGTTACAGCGGGGGACGTACCGGGGAGCTGTTTTTT. Its protein is CASSYSGGRTGELFF.